Below, one T cell receptor (beta chain) is given with its context. This specimen comes from a study of control samples from healthy donors and cancer patients. The CDR3 covers 14 residues. Germline CDR1 SGHNT, CDR2 YENEEA. V dropped 6 bases and J dropped 5 bases, with 14 bases sitting between them. The assay was immunoSEQ multiplex PCR, and TCRdb's table has in-frame clones only and misses some. This table has 60,000 to 75,000 clones, approximately 84% appearing once. The receptor was isolated from a man between 45 and 60 years old in good health. The sequencing input was blood. J is TRBJ2-1 and V is TRBV11-3, with no clear D. DNA of the CDR3: TGTGCCAGCAGTCCGAGGACGGAGAACAATGAGCAGTTCTTC. It yields the protein CASSPRTENNEQFF. Together with reference TRBV11-3 and TRBJ2-1, the CDR3 gives the full variable domain: EAGVVQSPRYKIIEKKQPVAFWCNPISGHNTLYWYLQNLGQGPELLIRYENEEAVDDSQLPKDRFSAERLKGVDSTLKIQPAELGDSAVYLCASSPRTENNEQFFGPGTRLTVL.